This T cell receptor (beta chain) stems from a study of blood T cells in healthy people across ages. Broader study findings: Per-million-T-cell TCR beta diversity fell roughly linearly with age.

Alongside a J-beta primer mix, a sample-barcoded 5' primer served in a second PCR lasting about 6 to 11 cycles. Each of the samples gave a minimum of 2.5 million paired-end reads that contained CDR3. TCRdb reprocessed the 5' RACE reads via MiXCR and lists one record per CDR3 protein. The repertoire holds some 1.5 million distinct CDR3 sequences, with roughly 28% as singletons. Details on this clonotype: Its matching antigen is unknown.

The germline CDR1 and CDR2 sequences are ENHRY and SYGVKD. The CDR3 sequence is 12 residues long. Every donor gave 7.5 to 10 milliliters of peripheral blood. This chain uses TRBV10-3 with TRBJ2-5; TRBD1 matches at 9 bases. The J call may be faulty, since TRBJ2-1 better matches the DNA end. This TCR derives from a woman aged 25 to 45 in good health. The specimen was blood. In nucleotides, the CDR3 is TGTGCCGTCGGGACAGGGCGGGAGACCCAGTTCTTC. Residues: CAVGTGRETQFF.